These 17 T cell receptor beta chains originate from one sample sequenced in a study of T cell repertoires in ileal Crohn's disease. Specified time point: neoterminal ileum biopsy at postoperative endoscopy, about 6 months after surgery. Sequencing was performed with immunoSEQ multiplex PCR; in TCRdb, only in-frame clones are kept and a portion is missing. The data hold 3,000 to 4,000 clones, with over 60% observed a single time. Sequenced material: ileal tissue. These receptors came from an adult with Crohn's disease.

The chain uses TRBV7-8 and TRBJ2-1; 8 positions match TRBD2. CDR1 and CDR2 from the germline V gene are SGHVS and FQNEAQ. J gave up 7 bases and V 6 bases, and 17 bases lay outside the gene matches. The CDR3 is 17 residues long. CDR3 DNA: TGTGCCAGCAGGTCAAAAGCGGGAGTCATTGGCGGAAATGAGCAGTTCTTC. It encodes CASRSKAGVIGGNEQFF.

The chain carries TRBV5-1 and TRBJ2-4, with D possibly being TRBD1 (5 bases). V gave up 0 bases and J gave up 4 bases, with 11 bases separating them. The CDR3 covers 15 residues. CDR1 and CDR2 (germline): SGHRS, YFSETQ. The CDR3 nucleotides read TGCGCCAGCAGCTTGGTAGGGGAAGTAAAAAACATTCAGTACTTC. This translates into CASSLVGEVKNIQYF.

The chain recombines TRBV6-4 with TRBJ2-3, with TRBD1 identical over 9 bases. The CDR3 is 15 amino acids. With 4 bases clipped from V and 4 bases from J, the junction kept 6 bases outside the gene matches. CDR1 and CDR2 from the germline V gene are MRHNA and SNTAGT. Here the CDR3 DNA reads TGTGCCAGCAGTGCGGACAGGGGCTCCCCAGATACGCAGTATTTT. Its protein is CASSADRGSPDTQYF.

The genes are TRBV29-1 and TRBJ2-7; tentative D call: TRBD1 (5 bases). The CDR3 has 13 residues. Germline V gene data show CDR1 as SQVTM and CDR2 as ANQGSEA. V was clipped by 1 base and J by 3 bases, with 10 bases between them. The CDR3 bases are TGCAGCGTTGAAGCAGGGCTGCGCTACGAGCAGTACTTC. Protein: CSVEAGLRYEQYF.

The J gene is TRBJ2-1, the V gene TRBV5-4; 8 nucleotides line up with TRBD2. This CDR3 has 16 amino acids. Looked up from germline, CDR1 is SGHNT and CDR2 is YYREEE (reference sequence). The ends lost 2 bases at V and 2 bases at J; junction bases unmatched: 6. CDR3 sequence: CASSLEGRGAYNEQFF. The CDR3 region has the DNA TGTGCCAGCAGCTTAGAAGGGCGGGGGGCCTACAATGAGCAGTTCTTC.

CDR3 sequence (DNA): TGCAGCGTTGAAAGAAGAGACAATGAGCAGTTCTTC. It translates to CSVERRDNEQFF. This chain joins TRBV29-1 and TRBJ2-1; no reliable D call. The V gene's germline CDR1 is SQVTM and CDR2 ANQGSEA. The CDR3 consists of 12 residues. Trimming cost V 2 bases and J 5 bases, with 7 bases left between them.

This clone was recorded a few times. This chain's CDR3 is CASSSADRGVGSYTF. The CDR3 DNA sequence: TGTGCCAGCAGCTCAGCTGACAGGGGGGTTGGGAGCTACACCTTC. The rearrangement joins TRBV11-2 to TRBJ1-2, with 9 bases aligning to TRBD1. Germline CDR1 is SGHAT and CDR2 is FQNNGV. CDR3 length: 15 residues. J gave up 9 bases and V 4 bases, and 12 bases lay outside the gene matches. Supplemented by reference TRBV11-2 and TRBJ1-2, the full variable domain reads EAGVAQSPRYKIIEKRQSVAFWCNPISGHATLYWYQQILGQGPKLLIQFQNNGVVDDSQLPKDRFSAERLKGVDSTLKIQPAKLEDSAVYLCASSSADRGVGSYTFGSGTRLTVV.

The chain recombines TRBV10-3 with TRBJ2-5; D is uncertain. Trimming pared 8 bases from V and 0 bases from J, leaving 13 bases between. The length of the CDR3 is 14 residues. Germline CDR1 ENHRY, CDR2 SYGVKD. CDR3 nucleotides: TGTGCCATCCGACCAGGCAGCAACCAAGAGACCCAGTACTTC. Its translation is CAIRPGSNQETQYF.

By share, this clone counts as large (0.1 to 1%). Other DNA sequences in this specimen translate into the identical CDR3. The chain has TRBV5-4 and TRBJ2-2; a possible D gene is TRBD2 (5 bases). V was cut by 4 bases and J by 4 bases, with 11 bases left in between. CDR3 length: 14 residues. Germline lookup yields CDR1 SGHNT and CDR2 YYREEE (reference sequence). In DNA, the CDR3 is TGTGCCAGCAGCCCCGGGGTGTCCACCGGGGAGCTGTTTTTT. Its translation is CASSPGVSTGELFF.

This clone turned up a few times. This chain connects TRBV10-1 to TRBJ2-1; no firm D call. Looked up from germline, CDR1 is WNHNN and CDR2 is SYGVQD (reference sequence). V was cut by 3 bases and J by 6 bases, with 9 bases left in between. There are 13 residues in the CDR3. The CDR3 DNA sequence: TGCGCCAGCAGTGACAGGCGTGTCAATGAGCAGTTCTTC. Encoded protein: CASSDRRVNEQFF.

The V gene is TRBV27, the J gene TRBJ2-2; TRBD2 aligns across 7 bases. The V gene end was trimmed by 6 bases and the J gene end by 3 bases; junction bases not matched to a gene: 7. Germline CDR1 reads MNHEY; CDR2 reads SMNVEV (reference sequence). The CDR3 has 15 residues. DNA of the CDR3: TGTGCCAGCAGCTTAGGCGGGAGTTACACCGGGGAGCTGTTTTTT. The encoded protein is CASSLGGSYTGELFF.

In its sample, this clone was seen a few times. The rearrangement uses TRBV5-1 and TRBJ2-3; maybe TRBD2 (6 bases). The CDR3 runs to 15 residues. Trimming removed 2 bases from V and 2 bases from J, with 12 bases in between. The germline CDR1 and CDR2 sequences are SGHRS and YFSETQ. CDR3 in DNA: TGCGCCAGCAGCTTAGTTGCGGGGACCACAGATACGCAGTATTTT. Its translation: CASSLVAGTTDTQYF.

V and J are TRBV5-1 and TRBJ2-5, with TRBD2 matching over 7 bases. With 3 bases clipped from V and 1 base from J, the junction kept 0 bases outside the gene matches. The CDR3 spans 13 residues. In germline, CDR1 is SGHRS, CDR2 YFSETQ. CDR3: CASSWGGQETQYF. The CDR3 coding sequence is TGCGCCAGCAGCTGGGGGGGCCAAGAGACCCAGTACTTC.

V usage is TRBV25-1 and J usage is TRBJ2-7; weak D call: TRBD1 (6 bases). Between the trimmed V and J ends, which lost 7 bases and 1 base, there was a span of 17 bases. The germline V gene encodes CDR1 MGHDK and CDR2 SYGVNS. The CDR3 covers 15 residues. The CDR3 loop is CASTDGTIVSYEQYF. DNA for the CDR3: TGTGCCAGCACTGACGGGACAATAGTGTCCTACGAGCAGTACTTC.

V gene TRBV30 combines with J gene TRBJ1-3; weak D call: TRBD1 (6 bases). CDR1 and CDR2 from the germline V gene are GTSNPN and SVGIG (reference sequence). V shed 3 bases and J shed 4 bases, with 13 bases lying between them. The CDR3 runs to 14 residues. In DNA form, the CDR3 reads TGTGCCTGGAGGGGCCCCAGGGGAGGAAACACCATATATTTT. Its translation is CAWRGPRGGNTIYF.

CDR3: CASSPRQGVNEKLFF. DNA of the CDR3: TGTGCCAGCAGCCCGAGACAGGGGGTTAATGAAAAACTGTTTTTT. This chain uses TRBV5-4 with TRBJ1-4; 9 nucleotides align to TRBD1. The CDR3 contains 15 residues. Germline V lookup: CDR1 SGHNT, CDR2 YYREEE (reference sequence). Trimming cost V 4 bases and J 4 bases; bases outside gene matches: 5.

The V call is TRBV7-2, the J call TRBJ2-7; TRBD2 matches 8 bases. The CDR3 sequence is 17 residues long. J was trimmed by 0 bases and V by 5 bases; bases with no gene match: 12. Germline CDR1 and CDR2: SGHTA and FQGNSA. Written as DNA, the CDR3 is TGTGCCAGCAGCCCCCCGGGGGGGGACCCCAACTCCTACGAGCAGTACTTC. Translating gives CASSPPGGDPNSYEQYF.